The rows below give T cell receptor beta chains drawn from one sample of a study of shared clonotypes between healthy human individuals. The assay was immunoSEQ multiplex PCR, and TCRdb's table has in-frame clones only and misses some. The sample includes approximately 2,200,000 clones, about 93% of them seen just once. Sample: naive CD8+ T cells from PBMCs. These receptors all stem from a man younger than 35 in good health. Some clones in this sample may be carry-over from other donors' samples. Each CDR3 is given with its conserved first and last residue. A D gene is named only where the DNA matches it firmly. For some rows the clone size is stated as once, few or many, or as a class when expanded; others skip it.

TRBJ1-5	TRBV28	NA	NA	TGTGCCAGCAGTTGGGGAATTGGGCCCCAGCATTTT	CASSWGIGPQHF
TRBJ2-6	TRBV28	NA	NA	TGTGCCAGCAGTTTATCCGCAGGGACCCCCTCTGGGGCCAACGTCCTGACTTTC	CASSLSAGTPSGANVLTF
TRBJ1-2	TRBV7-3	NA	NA	TGTGCCAGCAGCTTGGGGCAGGGCGATGGCTACACCTTC	CASSLGQGDGYTF
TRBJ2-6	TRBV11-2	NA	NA	TGTGCCAGCAGCTTAATTTTAGCAAACTCTGGGGCCAACGTCCTGACTTTC	CASSLILANSGANVLTF
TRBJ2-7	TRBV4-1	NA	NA	TGCGCCAGCAGCCACTACGGGACTTCCCGAACCTACGAGCAGTACTTC	CASSHYGTSRTYEQYF
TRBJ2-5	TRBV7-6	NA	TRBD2	TGTGCCAGCAGCCCAGCGGGACTAGCGGGAGGTCGGGAGACCCAGTACTTC	CASSPAGLAGGRETQYF
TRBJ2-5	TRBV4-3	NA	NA	TGCGCCAGCAGCCCCTCACGAGGCGGCGGGGAGACCCAGTACTTC	CASSPSRGGGETQYF
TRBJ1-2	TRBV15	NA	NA	TGTGCCACCAGCACTTCACTGACAGCCTCTTGGGGCTACACCTTC	CATSTSLTASWGYTF
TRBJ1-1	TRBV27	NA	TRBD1	TGTGCCAGCAGTTTGACAGGGTACATGAACACTGAAGCTTTCTTT	CASSLTGYMNTEAFF
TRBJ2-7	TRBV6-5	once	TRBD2	TGTGCCAGCAGTCAGCGAGCGGGGCCCCTCTACGAGCAGTACTTC	CASSQRAGPLYEQYF
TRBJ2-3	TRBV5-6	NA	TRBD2	TGTGCCAGCAGCTTGTGGACTAGCGCAACCAGAGATACGCAGTATTTT	CASSLWTSATRDTQYF
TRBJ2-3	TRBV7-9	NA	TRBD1	TGTGCCAGCAGCATCAACAGGGGGCCATCCCTTATTACGCAGTATTTT	CASSINRGPSLITQYF
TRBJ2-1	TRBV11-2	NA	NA	TGTGCCAGCAGCTTCAACAGGATATACTCCTACAATGAGCAGTTCTTC	CASSFNRIYSYNEQFF
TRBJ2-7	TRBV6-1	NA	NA	TGTGCCAGCTCGAGTAGCGGACGATCCTACGAGCAGTACTTC	CASSSSGRSYEQYF
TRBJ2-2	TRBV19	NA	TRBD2	TGTGCCAGTACCCTGTATGGGACTAGCGGGAGTTTCTTCACCGGGGAGCTGTTTTTT	CASTLYGTSGSFFTGELFF
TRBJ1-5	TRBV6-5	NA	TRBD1	TGTGCCAGCAGTTCAAGACAGGGCCTCGAGCCCCAGCATTTT	CASSSRQGLEPQHF
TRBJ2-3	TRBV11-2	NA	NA	TGTGCCAGCAGCTCCCGCTTGCCGTCGTGGGCAGATACGCAGTATTTT	CASSSRLPSWADTQYF
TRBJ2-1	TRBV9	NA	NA	TGTGCCAGCAGCGTAGCTGGGTATGAGCAGTTCTTC	CASSVAGYEQFF
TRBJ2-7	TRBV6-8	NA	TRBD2	TGTGCCAGCAGCCTCTCCGGACTAGCGGGGACCTACGAGCAGTACTTC	CASSLSGLAGTYEQYF
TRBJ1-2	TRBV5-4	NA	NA	TGTGCCAGCAGATCGCTTGCGGCGTCAGGGGTCTATGGCTACACCTTC	CASRSLAASGVYGYTF
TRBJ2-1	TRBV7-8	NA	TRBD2	TGTGCCAGCAGTACGGGAGGGCCAATCCACAATGAGCAGTTCTTC	CASSTGGPIHNEQFF
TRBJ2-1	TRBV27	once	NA	TGTGCCAGCAGATGGGCAGGGCAGAACAATGAGCAGTTCTTC	CASRWAGQNNEQFF
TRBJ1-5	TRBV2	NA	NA	TGTGCCAGCAGTGAGGGCAGGGTGCCGGATCAGCCCCAGCATTTT	CASSEGRVPDQPQHF
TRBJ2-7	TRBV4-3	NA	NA	TGCGCCAGCAGCCAAGTGCGGGACTCCTACGAGCAGTACTTC	CASSQVRDSYEQYF
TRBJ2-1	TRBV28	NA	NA	TGTGCCAGCAGTTTTAGACTCTCCTACAATGAGCAGTTCTTC	CASSFRLSYNEQFF
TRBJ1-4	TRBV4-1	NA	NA	TGCGCCAGCAGCCAAGTCGGGGGACCAACTAATGAAAAACTGTTTTTT	CASSQVGGPTNEKLFF